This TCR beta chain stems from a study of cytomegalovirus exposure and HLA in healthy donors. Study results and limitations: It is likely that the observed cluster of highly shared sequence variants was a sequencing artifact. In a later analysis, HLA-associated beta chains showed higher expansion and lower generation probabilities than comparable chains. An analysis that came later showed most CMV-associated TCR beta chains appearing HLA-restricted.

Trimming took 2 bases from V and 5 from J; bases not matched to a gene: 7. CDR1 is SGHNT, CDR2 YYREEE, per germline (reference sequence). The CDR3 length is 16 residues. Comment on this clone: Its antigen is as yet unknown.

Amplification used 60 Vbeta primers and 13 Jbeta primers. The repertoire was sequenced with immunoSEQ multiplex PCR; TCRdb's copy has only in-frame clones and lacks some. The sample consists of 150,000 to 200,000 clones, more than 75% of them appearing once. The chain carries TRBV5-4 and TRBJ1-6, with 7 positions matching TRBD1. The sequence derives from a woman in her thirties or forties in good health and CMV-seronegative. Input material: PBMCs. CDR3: CASSFTGTVDNSPLHF. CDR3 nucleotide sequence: TGTGCCAGCAGCTTTACCGGGACAGTAGATAATTCACCCCTCCACTTT. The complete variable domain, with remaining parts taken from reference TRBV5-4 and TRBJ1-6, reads ETGVTQSPTHLIKTRGQQVTLRCSSQSGHNTVSWYQQALGQGPQFIFQYYREEENGRGNFPPRFSGLQFPNYSSELNVNALELDDSALYLCASSFTGTVDNSPLHFGNGTRLTVT.